This T cell receptor beta chain was retrieved from a study of T-cell reconstitution after alpha-beta-depleted transplantation in children. Findings of the study overall: It was surviving recipient T cells and thymic progenitors that gave some patients high TCRbeta diversity at day 60.

Unique molecular identifiers were built into the TCRbeta library. Each CDR3 protein is one row after TCRdb ran MiXCR on the PCR reads. The data show approximately 300,000 distinct CDR3 sequences, with 9.5% to 13% seen just once and about 8% held by the top ten. Comment on this clonotype: What it recognizes is unknown.

Germline V gene data show CDR1 as GTSNPN and CDR2 as SVGIG (reference sequence). The CDR3 contains 12 residues. V was cut by 3 bases and J by 5 bases, with 11 bases left in between. The chain is built from TRBV30 and TRBJ2-7, with TRBD1 as a possible D gene (5 bases). The TCR was taken from a boy in the first two years of life with acute myeloid leukemia, due to receive a stem cell transplant. The material sequenced was PBMCs, taken before TCRalphabeta/CD19-depleted stem cell transplant. The CDR3 protein is CAWSREGDEQYF. For the CDR3, the DNA is TGTGCCTGGAGCAGGGAAGGAGACGAGCAGTACTTC.